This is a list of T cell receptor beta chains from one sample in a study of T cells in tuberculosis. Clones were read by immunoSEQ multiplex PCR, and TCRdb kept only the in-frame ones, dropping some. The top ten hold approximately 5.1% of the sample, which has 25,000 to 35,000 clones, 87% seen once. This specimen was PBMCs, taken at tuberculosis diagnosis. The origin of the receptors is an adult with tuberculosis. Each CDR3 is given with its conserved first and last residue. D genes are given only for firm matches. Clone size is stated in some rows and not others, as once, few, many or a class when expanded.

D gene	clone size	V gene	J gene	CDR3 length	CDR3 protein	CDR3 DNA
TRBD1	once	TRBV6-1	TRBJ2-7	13	CASRRTGDNEQYF	TGTGCCAGCAGGCGGACAGGGGACAACGAGCAGTACTTC
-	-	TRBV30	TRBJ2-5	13	CARSRGIQETQYF	TGTGCCCGGTCGAGGGGGATCCAAGAGACCCAGTACTTC
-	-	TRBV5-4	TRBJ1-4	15	CASTRKGGPNEKLFF	TGTGCCAGCACCCGGAAGGGGGGGCCTAATGAAAAACTGTTTTTT
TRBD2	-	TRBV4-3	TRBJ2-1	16	CASSPYTGTSGIAQFF	TGCGCCAGCAGCCCCTATACCGGGACTAGCGGGATTGCGCAGTTCTTC
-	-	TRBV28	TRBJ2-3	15	CASSLPSSGPRGQYF	TGTGCCAGCAGTTTACCCTCTTCGGGTCCCAGGGGGCAGTATTTT
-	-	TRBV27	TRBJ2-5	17	CASSYRLTEHIQETQYF	TGTGCCAGCAGTTATCGTCTGACAGAACATATTCAAGAGACCCAGTACTTC
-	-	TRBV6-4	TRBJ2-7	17	CASSDGDGGCLSYEQYF	TGTGCCAGCAGTGACGGGGATGGGGGGTGTCTCTCCTACGAGCAGTACTTC
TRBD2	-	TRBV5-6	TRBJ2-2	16	CASTLLAGEGTGELFF	TGTGCCAGCACCCTCCTAGCGGGGGAGGGAACCGGGGAGCTGTTTTTT
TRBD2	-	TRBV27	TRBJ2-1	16	CASSSYPSGSHNEQFF	TGTGCCAGCAGTTCGTATCCTAGCGGGAGCCACAATGAGCAGTTCTTC
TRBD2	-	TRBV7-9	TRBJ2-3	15	CASSLEAGGLDTQYF	TGTGCCAGCAGCTTAGAAGCGGGGGGCTTGGATACGCAGTATTTT
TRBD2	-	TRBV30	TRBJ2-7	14	CAWSVGAGAYEQYF	TGTGCCTGGAGTGTGGGAGCGGGAGCCTACGAGCAGTACTTC
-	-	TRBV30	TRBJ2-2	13	CASPSKRGLELFF	TGTGCCTCGCCCTCGAAGAGGGGACTGGAGCTGTTTTTT
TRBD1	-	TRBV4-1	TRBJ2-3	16	CASSSPGQVLPDTQYF	TGCGCCAGCAGCTCGCCGGGACAGGTACTCCCAGATACGCAGTATTTT
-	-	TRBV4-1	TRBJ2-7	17	CASSQAFQALWSYEQYF	TGCGCCAGCAGCCAAGCTTTCCAGGCCCTGTGGTCCTACGAGCAGTACTTC
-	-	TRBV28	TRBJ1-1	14	CASSLGGRPTEAFF	TGTGCCAGCAGTTTAGGGGGCAGGCCCACTGAAGCTTTCTTT
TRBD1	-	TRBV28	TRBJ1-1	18	CASRLPGQGAWEVTEAFF	TGTGCCAGCAGACTACCGGGACAGGGGGCGTGGGAGGTCACTGAAGCTTTCTTT
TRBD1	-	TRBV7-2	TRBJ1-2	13	CASSLEGARGYTF	TGTGCCAGCAGCTTAGAGGGGGCTCGTGGCTACACCTTC